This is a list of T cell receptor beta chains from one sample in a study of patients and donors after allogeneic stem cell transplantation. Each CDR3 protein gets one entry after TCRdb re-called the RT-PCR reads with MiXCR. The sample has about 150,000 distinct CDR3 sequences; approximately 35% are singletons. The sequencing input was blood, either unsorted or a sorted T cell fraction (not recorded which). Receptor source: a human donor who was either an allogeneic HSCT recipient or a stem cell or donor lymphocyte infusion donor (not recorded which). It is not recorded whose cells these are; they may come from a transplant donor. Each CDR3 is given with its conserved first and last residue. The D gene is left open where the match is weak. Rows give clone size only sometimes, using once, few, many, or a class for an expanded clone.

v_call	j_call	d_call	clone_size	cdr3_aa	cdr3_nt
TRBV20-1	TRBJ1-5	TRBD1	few	CSAMTGKGQPQHF	TGCAGTGCTATGACAGGGAAAGGCCAGCCCCAGCATTTT
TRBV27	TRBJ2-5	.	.	CASSFRETQYF	TGTGCCAGCAGTTTCCGAGAGACCCAGTACTTC
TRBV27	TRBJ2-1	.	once	CASSPQRYNEQFF	TGTGCCAGCAGTCCCCAGCGGTACAATGAGCAGTTCTTC
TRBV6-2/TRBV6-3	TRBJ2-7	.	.	CASSYPGPINEQYF	TGTGCCAGCAGTTACCCAGGACCCATTAACGAGCAGTACTTC
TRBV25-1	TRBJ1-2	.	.	CASKHRVGGYGYTF	TGTGCCAGCAAACACAGGGTTGGAGGCTATGGCTACACCTTC
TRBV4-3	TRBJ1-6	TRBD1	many	CASSQETGDFSPLHF	TGCGCCAGCAGCCAAGAGACAGGGGACTTCTCACCCCTCCACTTT
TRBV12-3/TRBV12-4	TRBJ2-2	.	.	CASSLANTFWGPPGELFF	TGTGCCAGCAGTTTAGCCAACACGTTCTGGGGCCCCCCCGGGGAGCTGTTTTTT
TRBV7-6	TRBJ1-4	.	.	CASSPQGPTNEKLFF	TGTGCCAGCAGCCCCCAGGGTCCAACTAATGAAAAACTGTTTTTT
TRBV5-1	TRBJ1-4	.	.	CARGSLWLFF	TGCGCCAGGGGGTCTTTGTGGCTGTTTTTT
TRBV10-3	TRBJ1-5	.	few	CAISDQLGSQPQHF	TGTGCCATCAGTGACCAGCTGGGGAGTCAGCCCCAGCATTTT
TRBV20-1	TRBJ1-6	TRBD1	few	CSASSGTGGSSPLHF	TGCAGTGCTAGCTCCGGGACAGGGGGAAGTTCACCCCTCCACTTT
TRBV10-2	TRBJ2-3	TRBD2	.	CAAGGGQYF	TGCGCCGCGGGGGGCGGGCAGTACTTT
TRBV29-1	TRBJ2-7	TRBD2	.	CSVVLAGPNYEQYF	TGCAGCGTGGTACTAGCGGGCCCCAACTACGAGCAGTACTTC
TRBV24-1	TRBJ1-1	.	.	CATSDSGSQHEAFF	TGTGCCACCAGTGATTCGGGCAGCCAGCATGAAGCTTTCTTT
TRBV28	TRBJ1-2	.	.	CASSLSQGISYGYTF	TGTGCCAGCAGTTTATCACAGGGTATTTCCTATGGCTACACCTTC
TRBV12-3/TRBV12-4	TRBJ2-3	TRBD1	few	CASSWTGPFASTDTQYF	TGTGCCAGCAGTTGGACAGGGCCTTTTGCTAGCACAGATACGCAGTATTTT
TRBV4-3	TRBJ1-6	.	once	CASSQDQSPYNSPLHF	TGCGCCAGCAGCCAAGATCAAAGCCCTTATAATTCACCCCTCCACTTT
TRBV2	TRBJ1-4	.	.	CASSAQGLLLEKLFF	TGTGCCAGCAGTGCACAGGGTTTGTTACTTGAAAAACTGTTTTTT
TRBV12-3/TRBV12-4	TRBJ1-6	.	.	CASSLGDKNSYNSPLHF	TGTGCCAGCAGTTTAGGGGACAAGAATTCCTATAATTCACCCCTCCACTTT
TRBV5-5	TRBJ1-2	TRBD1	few	CASSRPALRDRIYGYTF	TGTGCCAGCAGCCGTCCCGCCTTGAGGGACAGGATCTATGGCTACACCTTC
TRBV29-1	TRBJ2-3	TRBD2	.	CSVEDRPSGASTDTQYF	TGCAGCGTTGAAGATCGGCCTAGCGGGGCGAGCACAGATACGCAGTATTTT
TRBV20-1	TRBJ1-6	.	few	CSASRVENSPLHF	TGCAGTGCTAGCAGGGTGGAAAATTCACCCCTCCACTTT
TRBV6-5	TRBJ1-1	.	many	CASRKTANTEAFF	TGTGCCAGCAGGAAGACAGCGAACACTGAAGCTTTCTTT
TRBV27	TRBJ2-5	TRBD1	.	CASSPQGLLYQETQYF	TGTGCCAGCAGCCCACAGGGGCTGCTGTACCAAGAGACCCAGTACTTC
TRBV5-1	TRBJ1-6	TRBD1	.	CATKTGGGNSPLHF	TGCGCCACTAAGACAGGGGGAGGTAATTCACCCCTCCACTTT
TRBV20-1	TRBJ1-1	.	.	CSATGSMNTEAFF	TGCAGTGCTACCGGCAGCATGAACACTGAAGCTTTCTTT
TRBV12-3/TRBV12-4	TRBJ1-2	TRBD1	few	CASSSWDRGGLGGYTF	TGTGCCAGCAGTTCCTGGGACAGGGGTGGCTTAGGAGGCTACACCTTC
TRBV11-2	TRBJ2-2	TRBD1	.	CASSPRPGTGTGELFF	TGTGCCAGCAGCCCCCGTCCCGGGACAGGGACCGGGGAGCTGTTTTTT
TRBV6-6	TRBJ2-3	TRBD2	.	CASSQTSGVRYF	TGTGCCAGCAGTCAGACTAGCGGGGTCCGTTATTTT
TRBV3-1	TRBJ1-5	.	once	CASSQDSQEQPQHF	TGTGCCAGCAGCCAAGATTCCCAGGAGCAGCCCCAGCATTTT
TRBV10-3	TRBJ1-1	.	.	CATRTGWGWTLNTEAFF	TGTGCCACCAGAACGGGGTGGGGTTGGACCCTGAACACTGAAGCTTTCTTT
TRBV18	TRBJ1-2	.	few	CASSPGTFNYGYTF	TGTGCCAGCTCCCCCGGGACATTTAACTATGGCTACACCTTC
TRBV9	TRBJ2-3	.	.	CASSVQGLPTTDTQYF	TGTGCCAGCAGCGTACAGGGGCTACCGACCACAGATACGCAGTATTTT
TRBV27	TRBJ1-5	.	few	CASGPLGGNQPQHF	TGTGCCAGCGGCCCACTGGGAGGGAATCAGCCCCAGCATTTT
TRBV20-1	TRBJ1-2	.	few	CSAEEGGRGYTF	TGCAGTGCAGAGGAAGGAGGCCGAGGCTACACCTTC
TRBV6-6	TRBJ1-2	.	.	CASSLLPSGYTF	TGTGCCAGCAGTCTTCTTCCCTCTGGCTACACCTTC
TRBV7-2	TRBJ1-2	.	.	CASSLVLIRVKNYGYTF	TGTGCCAGCAGCTTAGTCCTCATAAGAGTCAAGAACTATGGCTACACCTTC
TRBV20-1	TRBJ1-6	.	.	CSVKRADNSPLHF	TGCAGTGTTAAAAGGGCCGATAATTCACCCCTCCACTTT
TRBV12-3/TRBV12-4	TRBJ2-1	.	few	CASSFQGWNEQFF	TGTGCCAGCAGTTTTCAGGGGTGGAATGAGCAGTTCTTC
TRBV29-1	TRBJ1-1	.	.	CSVNGPRGTEAFF	TGCAGCGTGAACGGACCGCGGGGAACTGAAGCTTTCTTT
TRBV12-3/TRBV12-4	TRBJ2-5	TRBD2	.	CASRVAGIQETQYF	TGTGCCAGCAGGGTAGCGGGGATTCAAGAGACCCAGTACTTC
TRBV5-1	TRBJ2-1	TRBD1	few	CASNRDSYNEQFF	TGCGCCAGCAACCGGGACAGCTACAATGAGCAGTTCTTC
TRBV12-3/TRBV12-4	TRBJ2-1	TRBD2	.	CASSLESLAGVNNEQFF	TGTGCCAGCAGTTTAGAATCCCTGGCGGGGGTTAACAATGAGCAGTTCTTC
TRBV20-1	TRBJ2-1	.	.	CSARAAPGVHNEQFF	TGCAGTGCTAGGGCGGCCCCCGGCGTACACAATGAGCAGTTCTTC
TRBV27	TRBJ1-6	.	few	CASSLVFNSPLHF	TGTGCCAGCAGTTTAGTGTTTAATTCACCCCTCCACTTT
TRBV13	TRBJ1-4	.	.	CASSSTDATNEKLFF	TGTGCCAGCAGCTCTACAGACGCAACTAATGAAAAACTGTTTTTT
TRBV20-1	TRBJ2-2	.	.	CSARFTALGTGELFF	TGCAGTGCTAGGTTTACGGCTCTGGGGACCGGGGAGCTGTTTTTT
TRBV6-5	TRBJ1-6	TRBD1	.	CASSYDRGVSSYNSPLHF	TGTGCCAGCAGTTACGACAGGGGGGTGAGCTCCTATAATTCACCCCTCCACTTT
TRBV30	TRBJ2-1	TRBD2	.	CAGHAPSGGDNEQFF	TGTGCCGGACATGCCCCCTCGGGGGGGGACAATGAGCAGTTCTTC